A selection of T cell receptor beta chains follows, all from one sample in a study of cytomegalovirus exposure and HLA in healthy donors. Some clones are missing from TCRdb's copy, which holds only in-frame ones; the method was immunoSEQ multiplex PCR. The sample records about 120,000 clones, roughly 80% being singletons. Sequencing input: PBMCs. The receptors shown here come from a man aged 25-45 years in good health and CMV-seronegative. Both conserved end residues are part of each CDR3. The order of the fields is D gene, J gene, V gene, clone size, CDR3 protein, CDR3 DNA. A D gene is named only where the DNA matches it firmly. Not every row has a clone size; where given, it reads once, few, many or a size class.

D: .
J: TRBJ1-5
V: TRBV6-1
size: .
CDR3: CASSEAFLNQPQHF
DNA: TGTGCCAGCAGTGAAGCATTTCTCAATCAGCCCCAGCATTTT

D: .
J: TRBJ1-5
V: TRBV11-3
size: .
CDR3: CASVDSNQPQHF
DNA: TGTGCCAGCGTAGATAGCAATCAGCCCCAGCATTTT

D: .
J: TRBJ1-3
V: TRBV7-6
size: .
CDR3: CASSPREGASGNTIYF
DNA: TGTGCCAGCAGCCCCCGTGAAGGGGCCTCTGGAAACACCATATATTTT

D: TRBD2
J: TRBJ2-7
V: TRBV5-1
size: .
CDR3: CASSLGTSGGTYEQYF
DNA: TGCGCCAGCAGCTTGGGGACTAGCGGGGGGACCTACGAGCAGTACTTC

D: .
J: TRBJ2-7
V: TRBV4-3
size: few
CDR3: CASSQAPGGAGYEQYF
DNA: TGCGCCAGCAGCCAAGCCCCAGGCGGGGCAGGGTACGAGCAGTACTTC

D: TRBD1
J: TRBJ2-7
V: TRBV28
size: .
CDR3: CASSFGDRDYEQYF
DNA: TGTGCCAGCAGTTTTGGGGACAGGGACTACGAGCAGTACTTC

D: .
J: TRBJ1-6
V: TRBV5-8
size: once
CDR3: CASSLAGVAPLHF
DNA: TGTGCCAGCAGCTTAGCCGGGGTGGCCCCCCTCCACTTT

D: .
J: TRBJ2-5
V: TRBV6-5
size: .
CDR3: CASSYYQGKETQYF
DNA: TGTGCCAGCAGTTATTATCAGGGGAAAGAGACCCAGTACTTC

D: .
J: TRBJ1-1
V: TRBV5-4
size: .
CDR3: CASSLEHHNTEAFF
DNA: TGTGCCAGCAGCTTGGAACACCATAACACTGAAGCTTTCTTT

D: TRBD1
J: TRBJ1-2
V: TRBV5-4
size: .
CDR3: CASSTPGQANGGAGYTF
DNA: TGTGCCAGCAGCACTCCGGGACAGGCGAATGGGGGTGCGGGCTACACCTTC

D: TRBD1
J: TRBJ2-7
V: TRBV5-1
size: .
CDR3: CASSRPGTAHYEQYF
DNA: TGCGCCAGCAGCCGCCCCGGGACAGCCCACTACGAGCAGTACTTC

D: TRBD1
J: TRBJ2-7
V: TRBV10-3
size: few
CDR3: CAITIGQGASNEQYF
DNA: TGTGCCATCACTATCGGACAGGGGGCTAGCAACGAGCAGTACTTC